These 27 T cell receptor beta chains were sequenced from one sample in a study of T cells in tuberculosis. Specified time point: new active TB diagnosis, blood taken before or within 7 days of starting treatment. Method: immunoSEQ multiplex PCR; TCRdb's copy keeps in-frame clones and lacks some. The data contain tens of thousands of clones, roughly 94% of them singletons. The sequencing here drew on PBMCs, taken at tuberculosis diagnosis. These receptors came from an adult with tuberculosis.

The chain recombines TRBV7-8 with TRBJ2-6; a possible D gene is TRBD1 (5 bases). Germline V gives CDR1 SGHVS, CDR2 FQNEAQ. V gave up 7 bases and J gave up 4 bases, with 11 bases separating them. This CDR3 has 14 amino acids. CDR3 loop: CASNIRTGANVLTF. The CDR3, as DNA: TGTGCCAGCAACATTCGGACAGGGGCCAACGTCCTGACTTTC.

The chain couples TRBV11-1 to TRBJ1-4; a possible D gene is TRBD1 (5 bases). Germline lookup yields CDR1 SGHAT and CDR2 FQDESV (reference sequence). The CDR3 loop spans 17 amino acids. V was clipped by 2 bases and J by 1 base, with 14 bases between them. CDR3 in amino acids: CASSLRTGGLTNEKLFF. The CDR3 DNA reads TGTGCCAGCAGCTTACGTACAGGTGGCCTAACTAATGAAAAACTGTTTTTT. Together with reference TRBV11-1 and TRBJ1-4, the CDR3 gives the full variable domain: EAEVAQSPRYKITEKSQAVAFWCDPISGHATLYWYRQILGQGPELLVQFQDESVVDDSQLPKDRFSAERLKGVDSTLKIQPAELGDSAMYLCASSLRTGGLTNEKLFFGSGTQLSVL.

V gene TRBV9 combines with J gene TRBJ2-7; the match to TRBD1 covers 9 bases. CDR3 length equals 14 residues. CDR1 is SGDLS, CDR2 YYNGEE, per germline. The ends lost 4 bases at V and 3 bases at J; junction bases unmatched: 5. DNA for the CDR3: TGTGCCAGCAGCACCTCGACAGGGGGCTACGAGCAGTACTTC. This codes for CASSTSTGGYEQYF.

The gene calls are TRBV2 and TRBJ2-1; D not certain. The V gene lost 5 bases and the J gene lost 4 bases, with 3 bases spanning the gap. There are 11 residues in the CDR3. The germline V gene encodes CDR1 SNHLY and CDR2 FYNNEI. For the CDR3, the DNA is TGTGCCAGCAGTCCATACAATGAGCAGTTCTTC. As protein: CASSPYNEQFF.

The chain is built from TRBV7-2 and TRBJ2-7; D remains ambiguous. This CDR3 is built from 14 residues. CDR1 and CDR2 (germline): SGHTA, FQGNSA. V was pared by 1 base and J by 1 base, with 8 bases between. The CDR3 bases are TGTGCCAGCAGCTTAGGTACCGGGTCCTACGAGCAGTACTTC. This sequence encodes CASSLGTGSYEQYF.

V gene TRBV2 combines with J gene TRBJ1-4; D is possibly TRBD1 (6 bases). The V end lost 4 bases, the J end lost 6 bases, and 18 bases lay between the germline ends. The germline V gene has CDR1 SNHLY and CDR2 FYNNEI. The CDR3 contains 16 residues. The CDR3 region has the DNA TGTGCCAGCAGTGGGGGCGGCGGGGGCTGGGATGAAAAACTGTTTTTT. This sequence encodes CASSGGGGGWDEKLFF.

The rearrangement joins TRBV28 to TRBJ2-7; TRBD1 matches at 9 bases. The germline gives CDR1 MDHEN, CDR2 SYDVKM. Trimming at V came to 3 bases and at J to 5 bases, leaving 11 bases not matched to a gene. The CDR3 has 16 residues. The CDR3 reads CASSFVDRGKLDEQYF. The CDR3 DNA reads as TGTGCCAGCAGTTTTGTGGACAGGGGCAAATTGGACGAGCAGTACTTC.

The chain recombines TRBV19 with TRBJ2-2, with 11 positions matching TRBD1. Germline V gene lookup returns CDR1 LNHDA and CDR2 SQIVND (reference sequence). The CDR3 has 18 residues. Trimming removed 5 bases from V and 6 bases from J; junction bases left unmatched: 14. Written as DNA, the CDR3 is TGTGCCAGTAGTCAACCCATTCCTTGGACAGGGGGCCCCGGGGAGCTGTTTTTT. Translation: CASSQPIPWTGGPGELFF.

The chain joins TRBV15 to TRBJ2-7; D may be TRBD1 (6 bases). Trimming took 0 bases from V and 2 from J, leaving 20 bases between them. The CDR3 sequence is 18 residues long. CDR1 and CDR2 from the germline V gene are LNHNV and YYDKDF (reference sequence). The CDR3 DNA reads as TGTGCCACCAGCAGAGAGACCCCGGGACAAACGCCAACCTACGAGCAGTACTTC. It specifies CATSRETPGQTPTYEQYF. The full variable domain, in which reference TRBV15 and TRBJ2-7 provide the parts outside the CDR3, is DAMVIQNPRYQVTQFGKPVTLSCSQTLNHNVMYWYQQKSSQAPKLLFHYYDKDFNNEADTPDNFQSRRPNTSFCFLDIRSPGLGDTAMYLCATSRETPGQTPTYEQYFGPGTRLTVT.

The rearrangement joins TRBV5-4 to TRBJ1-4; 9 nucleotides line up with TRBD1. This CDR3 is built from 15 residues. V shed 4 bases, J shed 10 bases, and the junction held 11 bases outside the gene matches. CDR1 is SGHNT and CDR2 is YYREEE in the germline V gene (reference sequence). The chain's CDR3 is CASSVGDRAEAKLFF. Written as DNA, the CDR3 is TGTGCCAGCAGCGTTGGGGACAGGGCGGAAGCAAAACTGTTTTTT.

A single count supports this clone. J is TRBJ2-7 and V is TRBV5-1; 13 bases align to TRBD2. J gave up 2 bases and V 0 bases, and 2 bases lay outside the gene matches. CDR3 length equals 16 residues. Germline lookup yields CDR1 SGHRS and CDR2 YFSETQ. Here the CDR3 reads CASSLAGLAGTYEQYF. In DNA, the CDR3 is TGCGCCAGCAGCTTGGCGGGACTAGCGGGGACCTACGAGCAGTACTTC.

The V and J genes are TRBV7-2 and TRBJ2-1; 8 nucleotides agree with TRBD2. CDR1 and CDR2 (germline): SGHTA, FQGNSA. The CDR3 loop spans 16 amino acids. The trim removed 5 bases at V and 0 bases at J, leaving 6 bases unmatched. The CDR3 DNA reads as TGTGCCAGCAGCACTAGCGGCTGGTACTCCTACAATGAGCAGTTCTTC. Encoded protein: CASSTSGWYSYNEQFF.

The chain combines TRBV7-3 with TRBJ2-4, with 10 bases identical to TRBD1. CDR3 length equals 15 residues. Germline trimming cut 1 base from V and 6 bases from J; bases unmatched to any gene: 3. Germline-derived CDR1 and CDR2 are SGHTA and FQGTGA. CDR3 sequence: CASSLSGQGGNIQYF. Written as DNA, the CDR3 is TGTGCCAGCAGCTTAAGTGGACAGGGGGGAAACATTCAGTACTTC. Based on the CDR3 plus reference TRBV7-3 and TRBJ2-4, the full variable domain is GAGVSQTPSNKVTEKGKYVELRCDPISGHTALYWYRQSLGQGPEFLIYFQGTGAADDSGLPNDRFFAVRPEGSVSTLKIQRTERGDSAVYLCASSLSGQGGNIQYFGAGTRLSVL.

CDR3 DNA sequence: TGTGCCAGCAGCGTAGGGGACAACGTTTCACCCCTCCACTTT. Its protein product is CASSVGDNVSPLHF. The chain joins TRBV9 to TRBJ1-6; D possibly corresponds to TRBD1 (6 bases). Looked up from germline, CDR1 is SGDLS and CDR2 is YYNGEE. V shed 0 bases and J shed 9 bases, with 10 bases lying between them. There are 14 residues in the CDR3.

In DNA, the CDR3 is TGTGCCAGCAGCTTAGGTACTAGCGGCAGCAGCACAGATACGCAGTATTTT. This sequence encodes CASSLGTSGSSTDTQYF. The chain combines TRBV7-3 with TRBJ2-3; 8 bases fit TRBD2. CDR3 length: 17 residues. CDR1 SGHTA and CDR2 FQGTGA come from the germline V gene. With 2 bases clipped from V and 0 bases from J, the junction kept 7 bases outside the gene matches.

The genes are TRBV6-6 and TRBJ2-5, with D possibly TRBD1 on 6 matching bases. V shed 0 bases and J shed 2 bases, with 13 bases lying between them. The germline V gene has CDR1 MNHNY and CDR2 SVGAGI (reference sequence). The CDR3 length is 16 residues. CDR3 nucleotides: TGTGCCAGCAGTTACTCGCAGGGGTATTTTCAAGAGACCCAGTACTTC. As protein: CASSYSQGYFQETQYF.

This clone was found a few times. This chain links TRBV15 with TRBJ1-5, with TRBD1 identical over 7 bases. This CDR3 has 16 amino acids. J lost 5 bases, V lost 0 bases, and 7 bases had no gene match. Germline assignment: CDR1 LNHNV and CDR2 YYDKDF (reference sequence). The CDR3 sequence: CATSRELYRGDQPQHF. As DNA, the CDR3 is TGTGCCACCAGCAGAGAGCTCTACAGGGGAGATCAGCCCCAGCATTTT.

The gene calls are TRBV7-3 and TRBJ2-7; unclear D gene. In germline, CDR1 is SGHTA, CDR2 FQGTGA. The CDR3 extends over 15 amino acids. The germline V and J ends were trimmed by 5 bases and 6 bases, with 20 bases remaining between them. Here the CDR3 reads CASSQSPTPIGEQYF. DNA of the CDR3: TGTGCCAGCAGCCAAAGCCCGACTCCAATTGGCGAGCAGTACTTC.

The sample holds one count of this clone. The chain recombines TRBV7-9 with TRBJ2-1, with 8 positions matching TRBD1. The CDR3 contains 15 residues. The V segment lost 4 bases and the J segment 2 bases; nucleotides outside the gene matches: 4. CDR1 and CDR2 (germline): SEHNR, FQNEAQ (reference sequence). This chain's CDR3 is CASSSGTGTYNEQFF. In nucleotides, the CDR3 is TGTGCCAGCAGCTCCGGGACAGGTACCTACAATGAGCAGTTCTTC.

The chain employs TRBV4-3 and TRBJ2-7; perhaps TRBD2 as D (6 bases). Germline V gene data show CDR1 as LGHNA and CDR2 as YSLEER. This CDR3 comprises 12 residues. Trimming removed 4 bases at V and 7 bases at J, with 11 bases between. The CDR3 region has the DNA TGCGCCAGCAGCCCCTCTGGGGGGGAGCAGTACTTC. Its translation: CASSPSGGEQYF.

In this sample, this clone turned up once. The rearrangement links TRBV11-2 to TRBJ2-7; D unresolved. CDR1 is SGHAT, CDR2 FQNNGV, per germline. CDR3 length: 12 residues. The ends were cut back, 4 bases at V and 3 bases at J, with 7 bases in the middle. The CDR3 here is CASSSFHYEQYF. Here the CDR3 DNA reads TGTGCCAGCAGCTCATTCCACTACGAGCAGTACTTC.

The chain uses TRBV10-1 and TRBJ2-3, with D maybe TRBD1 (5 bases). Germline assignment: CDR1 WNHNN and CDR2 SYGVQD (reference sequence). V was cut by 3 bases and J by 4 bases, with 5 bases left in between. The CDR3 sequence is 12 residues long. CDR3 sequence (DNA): TGCGCCAGCAGTGACAGGGCAGATACGCAGTATTTT. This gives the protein CASSDRADTQYF.

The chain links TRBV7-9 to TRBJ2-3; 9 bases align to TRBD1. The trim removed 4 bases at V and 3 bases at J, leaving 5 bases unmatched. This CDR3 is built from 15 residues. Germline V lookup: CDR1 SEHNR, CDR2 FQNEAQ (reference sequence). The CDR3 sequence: CASSWTGDATDTQYF. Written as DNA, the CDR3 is TGTGCCAGCAGCTGGACAGGGGACGCAACAGATACGCAGTATTTT.

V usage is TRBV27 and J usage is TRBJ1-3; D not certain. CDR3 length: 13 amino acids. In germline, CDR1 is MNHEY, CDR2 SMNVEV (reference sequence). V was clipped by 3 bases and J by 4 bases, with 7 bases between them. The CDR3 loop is CASSFLGGNTIYF. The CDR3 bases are TGTGCCAGCAGTTTCCTTGGCGGAAACACCATATATTTT.

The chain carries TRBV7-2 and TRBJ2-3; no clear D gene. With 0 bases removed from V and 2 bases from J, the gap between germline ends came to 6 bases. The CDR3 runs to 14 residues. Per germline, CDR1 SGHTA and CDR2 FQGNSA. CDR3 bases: TGTGCCAGCAGCTTAGCGCGCCCCACAGATACGCAGTATTTT. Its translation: CASSLARPTDTQYF.

This CDR3 is CASSEAEGSPLHF. CDR3 in DNA: TGTGCCAGCAGTGAAGCGGAGGGATCACCCCTCCACTTT. The V and J genes are TRBV6-1 and TRBJ1-6; D unresolved. The germline V and J ends were trimmed by 0 bases and 10 bases, with 7 bases remaining between them. There are 13 residues in the CDR3. Germline values: CDR1 MNHNS, CDR2 SASEGT.

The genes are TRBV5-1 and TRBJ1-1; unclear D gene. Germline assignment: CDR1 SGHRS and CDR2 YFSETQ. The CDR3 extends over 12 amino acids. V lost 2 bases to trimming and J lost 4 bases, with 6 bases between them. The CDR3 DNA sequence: TGCGCCAGCAGCTTAGGAGTCACTGAAGCTTTCTTT. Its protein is CASSLGVTEAFF.